A selection of T cell receptor beta chains follows, all from one sample in a study of blood T cell repertoires in COVID-19. The method was immunoSEQ multiplex PCR; TCRdb's version includes in-frame clones alone and lacks a portion of them. The table has 100,000 to 150,000 clones, about 89% seen once. The specimen sequenced was peripheral blood. The receptors were sampled from a man aged 50-59 years with active COVID-19. Each CDR3 is given with its conserved first and last residue. The size of a clone is reported for some rows only, either as once, few or many, or as a class for expanded clones.

TRBV4-1	-	CASSTPGGRGEKLFF
TRBV7-9	-	CASSSIRTGSHEQYF
TRBV11-2	-	CASSLPIYNEQFF
TRBV18	-	CASSPPGRLILSGANVLTF
TRBV30	-	CACEGGVNYGYTF
TRBV9	-	CASSLLPGQGSGNTIYF
TRBV5-6	-	CASSWTGGYEQYF
TRBV6-6	-	CASSYLGANYGYTF
TRBV6-2/TRBV6-3	few	CASSRGGNYEQYF
TRBV3-1/TRBV3-2	-	CASNLGQGAFGTEAFF
TRBV10-3	-	CAISEGGGGDTQYF
TRBV5-6	-	CASSSDSGGTDTQYF
TRBV7-9	-	CASSLSGQYLNEQFF
TRBV4-3	few	CASSSDSSYNSPLHF
TRBV2	-	CASSEALGQGPPQYF
TRBV15	-	CATSRYRQGIRQETQYF
TRBV2	-	CASSPTGKAGNTIYF
TRBV6-5	few	CASRGGTSGFYEQYF
TRBV20-1	-	CSASSGGLFYNEQFF
TRBV6-5	-	CASSSPLSGRNEQFF
TRBV5-6	-	CASSLRVSNYGYTF
TRBV19	-	CASSSPSGTFQPQHF
TRBV7-8	-	CASSNDRPNSPLHF
TRBV5-1	-	CASSLGGTSGNIQYF
TRBV5-1	-	CASSLPGNEQFF
TRBV5-5	-	CASSPGQRASPLHF
TRBV18	-	CASSRDRNANEKLFF
TRBV30	-	CAWSPGLATDTQYF
TRBV7-2	-	CASSLVAVRSEKLFF
TRBV7-3	-	CASSSESGGRPYNEQFF
TRBV4-1	-	CASSQSWAGLGEKLFF
TRBV30	-	CAWSVQWGLLRETQYF
TRBV10-3	-	CAISETNYGYTF
TRBV4-1	-	CASSQGLAGTYTDTQYF
TRBV29-1	-	CSVDVQGERYTF
TRBV5-5	-	CASRPGQGQLFF
TRBV4-2	-	CASSRPTSDHNEQFF
TRBV7-2	-	CASSLDGGAISGNEQFF
TRBV7-6	-	CASSPNGGGSGETQYF
TRBV7-9	-	CASSEGQTDTQYF
TRBV4-2	-	CASRSSGGRNTGELFF
TRBV7-9	-	CASRGVGPYEQYF
TRBV30	-	CASTEVHRGYTF
TRBV2	-	CASSGGWGSSYEQYF
TRBV3-1/TRBV3-2	-	CASSQFAGDYGYTF
TRBV7-2	-	CASSSAGGYEQYF
TRBV9	-	CASSVDSGGPWETQYF
TRBV18	-	CASSRGNTEAFF
TRBV3-1/TRBV3-2	-	CASSPSGGAAETQYF
TRBV30	-	CAWIESGTGIYGYTF